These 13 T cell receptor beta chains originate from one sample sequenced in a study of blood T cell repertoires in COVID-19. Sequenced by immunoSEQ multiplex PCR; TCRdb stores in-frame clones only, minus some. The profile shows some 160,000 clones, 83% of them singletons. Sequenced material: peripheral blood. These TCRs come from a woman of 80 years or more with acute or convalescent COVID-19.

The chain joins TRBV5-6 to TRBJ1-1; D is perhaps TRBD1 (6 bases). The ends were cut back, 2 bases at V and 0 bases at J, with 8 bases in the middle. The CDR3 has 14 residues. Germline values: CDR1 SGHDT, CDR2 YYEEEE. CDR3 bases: TGTGCCAGCAGCTTCAGGGGTCTGAACACTGAAGCTTTCTTT. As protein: CASSFRGLNTEAFF.

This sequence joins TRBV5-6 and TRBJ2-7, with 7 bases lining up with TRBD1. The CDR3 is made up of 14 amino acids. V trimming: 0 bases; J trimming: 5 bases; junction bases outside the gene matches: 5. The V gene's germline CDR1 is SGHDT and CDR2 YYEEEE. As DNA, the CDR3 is TGTGCCAGCAGCTTGGGACAGGGCGTCCACGAGCAGTACTTC. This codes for CASSLGQGVHEQYF.

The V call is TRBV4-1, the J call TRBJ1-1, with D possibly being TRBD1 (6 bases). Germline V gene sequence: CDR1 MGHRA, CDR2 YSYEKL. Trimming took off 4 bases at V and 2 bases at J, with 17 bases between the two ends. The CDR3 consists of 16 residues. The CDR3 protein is CASSRGLQGPNTEAFF. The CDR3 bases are TGCGCCAGCAGCCGAGGATTACAGGGACCCAACACTGAAGCTTTCTTT.

CDR3 DNA: TGTGCCAGCAGCCGCCCAGGAAGCTCCTACAATGAGCAGTTCTTC. As protein: CASSRPGSSYNEQFF. J is TRBJ2-1 and V is TRBV7-2; D call uncertain. Germline assignment: CDR1 SGHTA and CDR2 FQGNSA. V was clipped by 5 bases and J by 0 bases, with 11 bases between them. The CDR3 is made up of 15 amino acids.

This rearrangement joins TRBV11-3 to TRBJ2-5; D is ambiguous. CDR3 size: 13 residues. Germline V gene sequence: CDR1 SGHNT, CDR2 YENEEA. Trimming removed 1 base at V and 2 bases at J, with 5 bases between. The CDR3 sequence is CASSLGRQETQYF. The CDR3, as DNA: TGTGCCAGCAGCTTAGGCCGGCAAGAGACCCAGTACTTC.

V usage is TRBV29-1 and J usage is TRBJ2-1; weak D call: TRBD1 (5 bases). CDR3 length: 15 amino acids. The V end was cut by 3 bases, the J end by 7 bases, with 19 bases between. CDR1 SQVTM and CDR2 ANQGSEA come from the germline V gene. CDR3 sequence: CSVEPSIRVLNEQFF. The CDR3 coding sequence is TGCAGCGTTGAGCCATCAATCAGGGTGTTGAATGAGCAGTTCTTC.

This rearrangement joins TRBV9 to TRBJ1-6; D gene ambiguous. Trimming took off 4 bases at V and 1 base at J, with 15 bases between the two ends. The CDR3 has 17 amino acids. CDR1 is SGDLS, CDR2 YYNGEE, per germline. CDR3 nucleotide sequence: TGTGCCAGCAGCCCTGACTTGAGGCCGTCCTATAATTCACCCCTCCACTTT. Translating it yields CASSPDLRPSYNSPLHF.

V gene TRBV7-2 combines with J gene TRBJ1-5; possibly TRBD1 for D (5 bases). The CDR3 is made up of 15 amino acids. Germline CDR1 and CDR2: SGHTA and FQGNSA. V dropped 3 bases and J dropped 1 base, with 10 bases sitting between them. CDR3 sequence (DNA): TGTGCCAGCAGCTTGGGGGGAGGGAGCAATCAGCCCCAGCATTTT. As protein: CASSLGGGSNQPQHF. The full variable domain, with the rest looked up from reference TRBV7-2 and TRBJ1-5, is GAGVSQSPSNKVTEKGKDVELRCDPISGHTALYWYRQSLGQGLEFLIYFQGNSAPDKSGLPSDRFSAERTGGSVSTLTIQRTQQEDSAVYLCASSLGGGSNQPQHFGDGTRLSIL.

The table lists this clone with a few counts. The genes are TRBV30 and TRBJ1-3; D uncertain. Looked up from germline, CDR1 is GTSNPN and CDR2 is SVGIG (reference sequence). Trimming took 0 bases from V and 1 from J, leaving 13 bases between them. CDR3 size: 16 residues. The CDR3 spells CAWSVTRKSSGNTIYF. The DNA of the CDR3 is TGTGCCTGGAGTGTAACGCGCAAGTCTTCTGGAAACACCATATATTTT.

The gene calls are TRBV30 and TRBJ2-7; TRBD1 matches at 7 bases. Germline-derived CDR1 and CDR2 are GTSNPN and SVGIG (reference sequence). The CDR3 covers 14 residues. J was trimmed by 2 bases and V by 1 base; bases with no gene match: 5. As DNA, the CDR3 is TGTGCCTGGAGTGCCGGGACAGAAACCTACGAGCAGTACTTC. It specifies CAWSAGTETYEQYF.

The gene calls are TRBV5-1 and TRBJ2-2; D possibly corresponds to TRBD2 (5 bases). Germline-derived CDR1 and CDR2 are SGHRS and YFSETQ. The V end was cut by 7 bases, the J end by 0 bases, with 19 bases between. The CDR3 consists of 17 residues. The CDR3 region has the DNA TGCGCCAGCCACTCGATGGGAACCGGGGCGAACACCGGGGAGCTGTTTTTT. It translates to CASHSMGTGANTGELFF.

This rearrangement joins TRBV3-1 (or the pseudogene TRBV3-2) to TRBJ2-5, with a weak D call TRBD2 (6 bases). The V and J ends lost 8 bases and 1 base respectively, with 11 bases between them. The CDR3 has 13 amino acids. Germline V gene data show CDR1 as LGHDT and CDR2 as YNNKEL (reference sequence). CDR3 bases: TGTGCCAGCTCTAGCGTATCCCAAGAGACCCAGTACTTC. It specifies CASSSVSQETQYF.

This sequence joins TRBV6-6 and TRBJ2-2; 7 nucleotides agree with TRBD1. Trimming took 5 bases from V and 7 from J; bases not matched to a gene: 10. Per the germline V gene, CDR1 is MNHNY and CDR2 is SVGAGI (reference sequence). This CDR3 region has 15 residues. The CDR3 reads CASSPEGAPGGELFF. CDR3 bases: TGTGCCAGCAGTCCCGAGGGGGCGCCGGGCGGGGAGCTGTTTTTT.